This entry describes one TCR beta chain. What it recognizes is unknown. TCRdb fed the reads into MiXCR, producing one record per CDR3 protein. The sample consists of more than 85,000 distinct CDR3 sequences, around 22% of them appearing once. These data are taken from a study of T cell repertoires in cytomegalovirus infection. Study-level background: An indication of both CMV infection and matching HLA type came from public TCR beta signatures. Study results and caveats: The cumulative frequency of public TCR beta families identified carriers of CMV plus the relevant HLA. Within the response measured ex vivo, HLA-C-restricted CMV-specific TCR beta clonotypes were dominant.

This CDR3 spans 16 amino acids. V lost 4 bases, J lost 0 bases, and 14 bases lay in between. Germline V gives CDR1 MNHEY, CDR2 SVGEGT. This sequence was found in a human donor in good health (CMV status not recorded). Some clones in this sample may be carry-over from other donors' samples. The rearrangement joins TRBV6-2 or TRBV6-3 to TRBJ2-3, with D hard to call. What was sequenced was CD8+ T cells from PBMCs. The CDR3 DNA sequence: TGTGCCAGCAGTTCTATCCGCTTTTCTAGCACAGATACGCAGTATTTT. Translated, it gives CASSSIRFSSTDTQYF.